This TCR beta chain is from a study of blood T cell repertoires in COVID-19. Study details: Some COVID-19 samples were acute and others convalescent; all came from the United States, Italy and Spain. The analysed material was cDNA or gDNA that came from T cells, B-cell-depleted T cells, or PBMCs.

The germline gives CDR1 SEHNR, CDR2 FQNEAQ (reference sequence). The CDR3 extends over 13 amino acids. Trimming took 5 bases from V and 9 from J, leaving 13 bases between them. Original methodology: Reference gene primer amplification gave nucleated cell count estimates. TCRdb's table, derived via immunoSEQ multiplex PCR, lists solely in-frame clones and lacks some. That table furnishes V, J and clone size, whereas the DNA furnished D and trimming. The sample contains about 180,000 clones, about 85% of which appear only once. The chain employs TRBV7-9 and TRBJ2-2, with D unresolved. The source material was peripheral blood. The receptor comes from a woman of 80 years or more with acute or convalescent COVID-19. CDR3 loop: CASSAQLRRELFF. The CDR3 coding sequence is TGTGCCAGCAGCGCCCAATTGAGGAGGGAGCTGTTTTTT.